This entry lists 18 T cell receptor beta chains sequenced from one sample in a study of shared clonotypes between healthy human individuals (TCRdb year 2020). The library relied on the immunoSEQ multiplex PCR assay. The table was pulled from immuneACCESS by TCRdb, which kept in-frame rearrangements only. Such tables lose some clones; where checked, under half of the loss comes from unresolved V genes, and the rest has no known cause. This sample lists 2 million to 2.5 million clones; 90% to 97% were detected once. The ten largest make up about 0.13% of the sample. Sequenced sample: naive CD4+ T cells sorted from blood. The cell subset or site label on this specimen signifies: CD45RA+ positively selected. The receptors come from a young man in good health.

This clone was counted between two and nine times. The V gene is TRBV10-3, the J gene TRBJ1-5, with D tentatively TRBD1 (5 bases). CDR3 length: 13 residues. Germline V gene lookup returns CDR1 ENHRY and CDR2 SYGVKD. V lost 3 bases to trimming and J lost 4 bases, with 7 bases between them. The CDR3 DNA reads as TGTGCCATCAGTGACTCAGGGAATCAGCCCCAGCATTTT. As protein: CAISDSGNQPQHF.

Here the CDR3 reads CAWSGDKQETQYF. In DNA form, the CDR3 reads TGTGCCTGGAGTGGGGACAAGCAAGAGACCCAGTACTTC. The chain recombines TRBV30 with TRBJ2-5, with a possible D match to TRBD1 (6 bases). The CDR3 totals 13 residues. Trimming stripped 1 base from V and 2 bases from J, with 8 bases between. Germline values: CDR1 GTSNPN, CDR2 SVGIG (reference sequence).

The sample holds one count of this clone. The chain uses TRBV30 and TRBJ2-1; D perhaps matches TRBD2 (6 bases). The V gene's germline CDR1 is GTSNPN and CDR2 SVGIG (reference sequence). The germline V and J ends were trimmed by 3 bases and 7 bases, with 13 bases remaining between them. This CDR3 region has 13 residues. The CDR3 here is CAWSPGLTNEQFF. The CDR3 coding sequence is TGTGCCTGGAGCCCGGGACTTACTAATGAGCAGTTCTTC.

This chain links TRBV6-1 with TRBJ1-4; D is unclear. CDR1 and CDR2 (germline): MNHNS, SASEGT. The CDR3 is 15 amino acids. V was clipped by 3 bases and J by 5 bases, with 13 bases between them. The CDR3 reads CASSEVDGVNEKLFF. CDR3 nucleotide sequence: TGTGCCAGCAGTGAGGTAGACGGAGTCAATGAAAAACTGTTTTTT.

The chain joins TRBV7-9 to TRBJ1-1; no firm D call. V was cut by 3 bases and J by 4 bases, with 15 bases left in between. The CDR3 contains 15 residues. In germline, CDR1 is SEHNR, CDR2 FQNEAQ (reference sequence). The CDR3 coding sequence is TGTGCCAGCAGCTTGAGTATGTCCCGGCGCACTGAAGCTTTCTTT. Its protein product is CASSLSMSRRTEAFF.

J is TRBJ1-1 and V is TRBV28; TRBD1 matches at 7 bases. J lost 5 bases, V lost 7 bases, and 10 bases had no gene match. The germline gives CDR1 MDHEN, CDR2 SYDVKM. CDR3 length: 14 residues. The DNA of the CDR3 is TGTGCCAGCATCGTAAGACCAGGGGGAACTGAAGCTTTCTTT. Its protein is CASIVRPGGTEAFF.

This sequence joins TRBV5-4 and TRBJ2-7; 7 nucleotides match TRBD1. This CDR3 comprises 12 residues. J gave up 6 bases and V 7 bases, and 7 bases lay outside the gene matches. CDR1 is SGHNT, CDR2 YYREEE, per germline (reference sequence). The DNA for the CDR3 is TGTGCCAGCGGACAGGCTGACGGCGAGCAGTACTTC. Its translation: CASGQADGEQYF.

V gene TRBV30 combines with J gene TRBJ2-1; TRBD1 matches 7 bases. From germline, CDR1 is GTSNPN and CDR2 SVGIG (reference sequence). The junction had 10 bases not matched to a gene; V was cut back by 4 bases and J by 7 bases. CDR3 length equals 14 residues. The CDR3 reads CAWNRGGGLNEQFF. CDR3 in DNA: TGTGCCTGGAATAGAGGGGGCGGCTTGAATGAGCAGTTCTTC.

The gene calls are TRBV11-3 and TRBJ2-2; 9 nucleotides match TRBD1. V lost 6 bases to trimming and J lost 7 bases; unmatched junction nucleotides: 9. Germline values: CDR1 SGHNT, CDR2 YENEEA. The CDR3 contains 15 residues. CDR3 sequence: CASSPGTGYIGELFF. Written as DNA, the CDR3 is TGTGCCAGCAGTCCCGGGACAGGGTATATCGGGGAGCTGTTTTTT.

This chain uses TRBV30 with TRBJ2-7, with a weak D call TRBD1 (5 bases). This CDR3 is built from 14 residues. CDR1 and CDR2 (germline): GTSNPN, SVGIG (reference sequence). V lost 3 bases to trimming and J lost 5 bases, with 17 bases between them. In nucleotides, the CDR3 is TGTGCCTGGAGCCGGCAGGGAAATTGGCACGAGCAGTACTTC. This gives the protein CAWSRQGNWHEQYF.

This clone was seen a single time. The CDR3, as DNA: TGTGCCAGCAGTGAAGCTTACCGGATTTCTGGAAACACCATATATTTT. Translation gives CASSEAYRISGNTIYF. The J gene is TRBJ1-3, the V gene TRBV6-1; D remains unclear. There are 16 residues in the CDR3. The germline V gene has CDR1 MNHNS and CDR2 SASEGT. Trimming took off 0 bases at V and 1 base at J, with 10 bases between the two ends.

The CDR3: CASSLFPGVYEQYF. CDR3 DNA sequence: TGCGCCAGCAGCTTGTTTCCAGGGGTCTACGAGCAGTACTTC. This sequence joins TRBV5-1 and TRBJ2-7; TRBD1 might be the D (6 bases). Germline V gene sequence: CDR1 SGHRS, CDR2 YFSETQ. The CDR3 has 14 residues. Trimming took off 1 base at V and 3 bases at J, with 11 bases between the two ends.

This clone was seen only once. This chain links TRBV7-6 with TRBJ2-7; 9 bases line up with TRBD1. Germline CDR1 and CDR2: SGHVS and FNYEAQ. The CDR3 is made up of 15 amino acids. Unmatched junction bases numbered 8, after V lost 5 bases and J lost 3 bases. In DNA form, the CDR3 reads TGTGCCAGCAGCCGACGGGGGACAGGGCTCTACGAGCAGTACTTC. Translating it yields CASSRRGTGLYEQYF.

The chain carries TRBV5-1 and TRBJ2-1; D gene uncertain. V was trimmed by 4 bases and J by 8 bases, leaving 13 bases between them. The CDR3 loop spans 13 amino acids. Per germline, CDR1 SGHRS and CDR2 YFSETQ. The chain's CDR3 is CASSPSFRDEQFF. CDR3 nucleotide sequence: TGCGCCAGCAGCCCCTCGTTTCGCGATGAGCAGTTCTTC. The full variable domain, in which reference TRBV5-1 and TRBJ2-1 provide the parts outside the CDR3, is KAGVTQTPRYLIKTRGQQVTLSCSPISGHRSVSWYQQTPGQGLQFLFEYFSETQRNKGNFPGRFSGRQFSNSRSEMNVSTLELGDSALYLCASSPSFRDEQFFGPGTRLTVL.

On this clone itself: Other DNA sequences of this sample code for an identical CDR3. Here the CDR3 reads CASSPLVQETQYF. The CDR3 DNA sequence: TGTGCCAGCTCACCACTAGTACAAGAGACCCAGTACTTC. V usage is TRBV18 and J usage is TRBJ2-5; D uncertain. Germline assignment: CDR1 KGHSH and CDR2 LQKENI. V lost 1 base and J lost 2, with 5 bases in between. This CDR3 region has 13 residues.

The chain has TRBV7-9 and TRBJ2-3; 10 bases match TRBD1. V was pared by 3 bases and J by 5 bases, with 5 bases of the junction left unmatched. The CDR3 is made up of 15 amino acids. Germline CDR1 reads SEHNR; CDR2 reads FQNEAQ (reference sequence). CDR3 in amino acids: CASSFGTGAKDTQYF. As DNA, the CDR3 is TGTGCCAGCAGCTTTGGGACAGGGGCGAAAGATACGCAGTATTTT.

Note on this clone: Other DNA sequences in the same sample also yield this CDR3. The CDR3 nucleotides read TGTGCCAGCAGCGTAGGTCTAGCGGGAGCCGAGCAGTACTTC. Translated, it gives CASSVGLAGAEQYF. The chain has TRBV9 and TRBJ2-7, with TRBD2 identical over 10 bases. The CDR3 is made up of 14 amino acids. Germline CDR1 SGDLS, CDR2 YYNGEE. V dropped 0 bases and J dropped 6; count of bases not matched to a gene: 3.

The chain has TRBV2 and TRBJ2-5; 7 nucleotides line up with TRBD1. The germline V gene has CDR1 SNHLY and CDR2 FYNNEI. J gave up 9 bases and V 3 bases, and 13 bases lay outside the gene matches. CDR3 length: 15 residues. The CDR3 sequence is CASSEPGQLGRSQYF. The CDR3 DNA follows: TGTGCCAGCAGTGAGCCGGGACAGTTGGGCCGGTCCCAGTACTTC. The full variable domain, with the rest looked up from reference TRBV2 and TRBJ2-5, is EPEVTQTPSHQVTQMGQEVILRCVPISNHLYFYWYRQILGQKVEFLVSFYNNEISEKSEIFDDQFSVERPDGSNFTLKIRSTKLEDSAMYFCASSEPGQLGRSQYFGPGTRLLVL.